The subject of this entry is one TCR beta chain. Its matching antigen is unknown. The data were produced by immunoSEQ multiplex PCR, yet TCRdb's version contains in-frame clones alone and is incomplete. The sample lists about 97,000 clones, about 91% occurring once. Healthy donors had no documented immune events, such as infections, while sampled. The sample belongs to a study of identifying expanded T cells in peripheral blood. The CDR3 runs 14 residues. Deletions cut 0 bases from V and 1 base from J, with 6 bases between. Germline lookup yields CDR1 LNHNV and CDR2 YYDKDF (reference sequence). General study findings and limits: Variance in clone template counts between approximately two-week samples significantly increased with total template count across all healthy donors. About 1.2 clones differed between technical replicates, versus roughly 16 and 20 over time.

Specimen: blood. This receptor was taken from a person aged 18 to 75 in good health. This chain joins TRBV15 and TRBJ1-2; D remains unclear. CDR3 DNA: TGTGCCACCAGCAGAGACCGGAATAACTATGGCTACACCTTC. As protein: CATSRDRNNYGYTF.